This TCR beta chain stems from a study of blood T cell repertoires in COVID-19. Study details: The United States, Italy and Spain were the sources of the acute and convalescent COVID-19 samples.

Profiled with immunoSEQ multiplex PCR; TCRdb holds only in-frame clones, not every one. This table has 200,000 to 250,000 clones, about 85% appearing once. This CDR3 comprises 15 residues. V was pared by 0 bases and J by 2 bases, with 11 bases between. Germline values: CDR1 SGHRS, CDR2 YFSETQ. The V gene is TRBV5-1, the J gene TRBJ1-2, with D tentatively TRBD1 (5 bases). The specimen sequenced was peripheral blood. The sequence was obtained from a man between 18 and 35 years old with active or convalescent COVID-19. The CDR3: CASSLVTGANYGYTF. The CDR3 region has the DNA TGCGCCAGCAGCTTGGTTACAGGAGCCAACTATGGCTACACCTTC.